This entry is about one TCR beta chain. Here immunoSEQ multiplex PCR was the method, and the copy in TCRdb shows in-frame clones only, minus some. This table holds roughly 290,000 clones, about 90% found once. The data originate from a study of blood T cell repertoires in COVID-19. Trimming removed 6 bases from V and 0 bases from J, with 14 bases in between. The CDR3 totals 15 residues. CDR1 and CDR2 from the germline V gene are MNHEY and SVGAGI. The sequence was collected from a woman aged 50 to 65 who had recovered from COVID-19. The chain couples TRBV6-5 to TRBJ1-2; D may be TRBD1 (5 bases). The sequenced sample consisted of peripheral blood. The CDR3 spells CASRKPGSTNYGYTF. CDR3 sequence (DNA): TGTGCCAGCAGAAAACCAGGGTCGACTAACTATGGCTACACCTTC.